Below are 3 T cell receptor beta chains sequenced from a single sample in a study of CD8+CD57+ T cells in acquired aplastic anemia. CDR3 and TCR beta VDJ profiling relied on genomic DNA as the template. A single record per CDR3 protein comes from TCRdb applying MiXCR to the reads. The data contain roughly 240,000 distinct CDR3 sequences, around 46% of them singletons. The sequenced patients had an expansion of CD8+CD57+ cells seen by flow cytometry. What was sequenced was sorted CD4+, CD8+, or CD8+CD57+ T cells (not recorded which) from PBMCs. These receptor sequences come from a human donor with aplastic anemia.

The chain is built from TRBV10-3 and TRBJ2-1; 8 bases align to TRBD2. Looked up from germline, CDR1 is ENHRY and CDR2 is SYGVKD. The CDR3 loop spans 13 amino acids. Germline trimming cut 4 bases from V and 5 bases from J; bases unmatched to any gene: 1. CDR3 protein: CAISAGLDNEQFF. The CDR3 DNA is TGTGCCATCAGTGCGGGACTAGACAATGAGCAGTTCTTC.

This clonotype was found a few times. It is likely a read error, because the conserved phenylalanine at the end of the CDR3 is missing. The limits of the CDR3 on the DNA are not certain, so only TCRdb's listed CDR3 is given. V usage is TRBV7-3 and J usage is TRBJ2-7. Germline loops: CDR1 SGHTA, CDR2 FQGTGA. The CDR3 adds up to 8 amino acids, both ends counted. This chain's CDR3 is CASSLVTG.

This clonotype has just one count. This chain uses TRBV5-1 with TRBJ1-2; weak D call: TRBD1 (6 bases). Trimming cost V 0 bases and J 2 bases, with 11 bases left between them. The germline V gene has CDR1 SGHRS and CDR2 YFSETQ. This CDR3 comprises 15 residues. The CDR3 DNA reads TGCGCCAGCAGCTTGGAGTTAGGGGGGAACTATGGCTACACCTTC. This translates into CASSLELGGNYGYTF. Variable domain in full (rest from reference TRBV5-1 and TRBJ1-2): KAGVTQTPRYLIKTRGQQVTLSCSPISGHRSVSWYQQTPGQGLQFLFEYFSETQRNKGNFPGRFSGRQFSNSRSEMNVSTLELGDSALYLCASSLELGGNYGYTFGSGTRLTVV.